This note documents a single T cell receptor beta chain sequence. Its matching antigen is unknown. This entry is derived from a study of cytomegalovirus exposure and HLA in healthy donors. Study-wide findings and caveats: In all likelihood, a cluster of highly shared sequence variants was a sequencing artifact. In a later analysis, HLA-associated TCR beta chains were more clonally expanded than equally common others. Previous analysis showed most TCR beta V segments were productive about 87% or about 30% of the time.

A multiplex PCR was run with 60 Vbeta primers and 13 Jbeta primers. In the original analysis: In a later analysis, the count reached about 80 million unique TCR beta chains, with roughly 11 million shared. Profiled with immunoSEQ multiplex PCR; TCRdb holds only in-frame clones, not every one. The DNA gave D and trimming, while V, J and clone size come from that table. In the table there are about 150,000 clones, around 72% of which are singletons. The CDR3 length is 16 residues. The V and J ends lost 4 bases and 0 bases respectively, with 12 bases between them. CDR1 and CDR2 (germline): MDHEN, SYDVKM.

V is TRBV28 and J is TRBJ1-4, with D possibly TRBD1 on 5 matching bases. This receptor was obtained from a woman aged 50 to 65 in good health and CMV-seropositive. The specimen was PBMCs. The CDR3 region has the DNA TGTGCCAGCAGTTCCGGTGCGGGGGCAACTAATGAAAAACTGTTTTTT. Translation gives CASSSGAGATNEKLFF.